There are a few counts of the clone carrying this T cell receptor beta chain. No antigen is known for it. This entry comes from a study of CD8+ T cells in alopecia areata. The treatment: oral pan-JAK inhibitor, 5-10 mg twice daily. This CDR3 contains 13 residues. Trimming left V 2 bases short and J 4 bases short, with 7 bases between. Germline V gives CDR1 ENHRY, CDR2 SYGVKD. Isolated RNA was reverse transcribed into cDNA used as the sequencing template. Data came from immunoSEQ multiplex PCR; TCRdb stores just in-frame clones and leaves some out. The repertoire consists of approximately 200,000 clones, with 55% to 70% occurring once and the leading ten covering approximately 3.5%. Study findings and constraints: Tofacitinib significantly reduced both scalp clonality and expanded CD8+ clones among the top 100. In patients, TCRs were shared less clearly than in mice, and HLA may possibly be involved. For baseline CD8+ expansion, any link to response stays uncertain with one nonresponder. Elevated clonality characterized lesional scalp relative to normal scalp, particularly in alopecia totalis/universalis.

Here the sequenced sample was CD4+ T cells sorted from blood, taken at week 4, from a patient treated with tofacitinib. The gene calls are TRBV10-3 and TRBJ2-3; the D is unclear. This TCR was recovered from a human donor with alopecia areata. The CDR3 DNA follows: TGTGCCATCAGTGAGGGGTGGTCAGATACGCAGTATTTT. Encoded protein: CAISEGWSDTQYF.